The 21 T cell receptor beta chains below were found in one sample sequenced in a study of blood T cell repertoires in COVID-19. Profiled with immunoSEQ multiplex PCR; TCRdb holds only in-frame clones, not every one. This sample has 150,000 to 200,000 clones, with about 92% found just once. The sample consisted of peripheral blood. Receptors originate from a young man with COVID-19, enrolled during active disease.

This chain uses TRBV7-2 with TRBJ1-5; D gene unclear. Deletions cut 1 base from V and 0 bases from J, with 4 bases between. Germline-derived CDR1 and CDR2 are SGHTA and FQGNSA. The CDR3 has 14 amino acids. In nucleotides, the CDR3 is TGTGCCAGCAGCTTAGGAGTTAGCAATCAGCCCCAGCATTTT. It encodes CASSLGVSNQPQHF.

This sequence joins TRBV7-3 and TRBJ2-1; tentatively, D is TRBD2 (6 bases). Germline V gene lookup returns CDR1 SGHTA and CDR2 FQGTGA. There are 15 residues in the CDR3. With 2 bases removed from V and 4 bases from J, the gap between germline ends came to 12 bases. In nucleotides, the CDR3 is TGTGCCAGCAGCTTAGACAGTGGGGGGTACAATGAGCAGTTCTTC. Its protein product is CASSLDSGGYNEQFF.

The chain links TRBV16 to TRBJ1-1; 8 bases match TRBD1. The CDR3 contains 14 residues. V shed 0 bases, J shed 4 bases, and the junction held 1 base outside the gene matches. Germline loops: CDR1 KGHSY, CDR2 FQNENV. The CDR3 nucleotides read TGTGCCAGCAGCCAATCCACAGGGGGCACTGAAGCTTTCTTT. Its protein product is CASSQSTGGTEAFF.

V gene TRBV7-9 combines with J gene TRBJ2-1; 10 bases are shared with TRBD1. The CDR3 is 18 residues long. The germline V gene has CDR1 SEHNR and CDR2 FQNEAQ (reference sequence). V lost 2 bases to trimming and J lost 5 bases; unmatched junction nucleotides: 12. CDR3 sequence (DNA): TGTGCCAGCAGCTTAAATCGGATTGGGGACAGGGGCGACAATGAGCAGTTCTTC. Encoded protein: CASSLNRIGDRGDNEQFF. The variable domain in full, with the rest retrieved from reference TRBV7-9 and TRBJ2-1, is DTGVSQNPRHKITKRGQNVTFRCDPISEHNRLYWYRQTLGQGPEFLTYFQNEAQLEKSRLLSDRFSAERPKGSFSTLEIQRTEQGDSAMYLCASSLNRIGDRGDNEQFFGPGTRLTVL.

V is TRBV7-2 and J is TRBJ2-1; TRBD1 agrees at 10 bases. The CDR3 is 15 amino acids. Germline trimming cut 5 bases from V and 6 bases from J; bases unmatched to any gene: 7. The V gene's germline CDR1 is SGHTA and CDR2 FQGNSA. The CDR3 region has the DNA TGTGCCAGCAGCAGGACGAGGACAGGGGGCAATGAGCAGTTCTTC. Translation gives CASSRTRTGGNEQFF.

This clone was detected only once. The DNA for the CDR3 is TGTGCCAGCAGCCCATCGACACCCCCAGGGGTCGAGCAGTACTTC. Protein sequence: CASSPSTPPGVEQYF. The chain has TRBV7-2 and TRBJ2-7; perhaps TRBD1 as D (6 bases). V lost 5 bases, J lost 6 bases, and 20 bases lay in between. CDR3 size: 15 residues. Germline loops: CDR1 SGHTA, CDR2 FQGNSA.

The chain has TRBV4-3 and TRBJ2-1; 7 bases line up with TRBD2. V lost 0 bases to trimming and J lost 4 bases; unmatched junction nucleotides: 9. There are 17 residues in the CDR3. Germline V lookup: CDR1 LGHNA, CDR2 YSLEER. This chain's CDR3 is CASSQDPPGGGYNEQFF. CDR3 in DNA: TGCGCCAGCAGCCAAGACCCCCCAGGCGGGGGTTACAATGAGCAGTTCTTC.

The CDR3 coding sequence is TGTGCCAGCAGTTGGTCGACAAATAGCAATCAGCCCCAGCATTTT. Residues: CASSWSTNSNQPQHF. The chain couples TRBV27 to TRBJ1-5; D gene uncertain. This CDR3 contains 15 residues. Deletions cut 4 bases from V and 0 bases from J, with 10 bases between. Germline V gives CDR1 MNHEY, CDR2 SMNVEV (reference sequence).

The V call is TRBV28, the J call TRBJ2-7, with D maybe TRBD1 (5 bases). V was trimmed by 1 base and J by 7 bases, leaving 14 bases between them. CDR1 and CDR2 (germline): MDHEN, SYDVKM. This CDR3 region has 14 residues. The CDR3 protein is CASSLFSPGWEQYF. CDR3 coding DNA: TGTGCCAGCAGTTTATTTTCCCCAGGGTGGGAGCAGTACTTC.

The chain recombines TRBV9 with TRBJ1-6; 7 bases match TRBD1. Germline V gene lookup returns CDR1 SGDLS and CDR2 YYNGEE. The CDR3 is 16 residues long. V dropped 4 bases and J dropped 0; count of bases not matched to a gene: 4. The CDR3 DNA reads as TGTGCCAGCAGCCCGGACAGGAGCTCCTATAATTCACCCCTCCACTTT. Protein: CASSPDRSSYNSPLHF.

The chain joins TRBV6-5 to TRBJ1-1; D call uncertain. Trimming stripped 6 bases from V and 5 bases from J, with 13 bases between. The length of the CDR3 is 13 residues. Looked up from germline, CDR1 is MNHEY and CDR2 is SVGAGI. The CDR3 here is CASSGRVETEAFF. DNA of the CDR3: TGTGCCAGCAGCGGGAGGGTGGAGACTGAAGCTTTCTTT.

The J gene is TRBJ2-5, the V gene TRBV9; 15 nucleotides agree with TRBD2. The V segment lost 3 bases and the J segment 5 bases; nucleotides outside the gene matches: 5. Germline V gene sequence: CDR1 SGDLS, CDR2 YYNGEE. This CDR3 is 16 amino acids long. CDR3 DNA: TGTGCCAGCAGCGCAGGACTAGCGGGGGGGCGGGAGACCCAGTACTTC. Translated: CASSAGLAGGRETQYF.

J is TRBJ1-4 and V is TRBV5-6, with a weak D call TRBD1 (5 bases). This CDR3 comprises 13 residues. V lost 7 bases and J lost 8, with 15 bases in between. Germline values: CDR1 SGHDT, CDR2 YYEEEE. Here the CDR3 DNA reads TGTGCCAGCGGAGGGGTATTAGAAGAAAAACTGTTTTTT. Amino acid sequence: CASGGVLEEKLFF.

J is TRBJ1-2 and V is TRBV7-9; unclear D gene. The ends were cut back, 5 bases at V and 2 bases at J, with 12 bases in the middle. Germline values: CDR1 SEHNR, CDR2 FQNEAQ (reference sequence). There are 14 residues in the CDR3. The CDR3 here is CASSLPVLNYGYTF. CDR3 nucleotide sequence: TGTGCCAGCAGCCTCCCCGTATTGAACTATGGCTACACCTTC.

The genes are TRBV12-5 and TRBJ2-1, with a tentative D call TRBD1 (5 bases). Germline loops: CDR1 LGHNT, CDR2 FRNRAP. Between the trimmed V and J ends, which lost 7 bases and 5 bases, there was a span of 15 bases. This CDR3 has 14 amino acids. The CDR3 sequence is CASALLRVDNEQFF. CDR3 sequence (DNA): TGTGCTAGTGCCCTTCTCAGGGTAGACAATGAGCAGTTCTTC. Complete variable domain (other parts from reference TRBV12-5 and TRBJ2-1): DARVTQTPRHKVTEMGQEVTMRCQPILGHNTVFWYRQTMMQGLELLAYFRNRAPLDDSGMPKDRFSAEMPDATLATLKIQPSEPRDSAVYFCASALLRVDNEQFFGPGTRLTVL.

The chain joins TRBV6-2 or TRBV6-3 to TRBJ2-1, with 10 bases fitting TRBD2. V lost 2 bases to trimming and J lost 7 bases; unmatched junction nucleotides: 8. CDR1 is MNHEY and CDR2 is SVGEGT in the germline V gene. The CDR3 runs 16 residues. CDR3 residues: CASSYGASGRRNEQFF. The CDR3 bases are TGTGCCAGCAGTTACGGGGCTAGCGGGAGAAGGAATGAGCAGTTCTTC.

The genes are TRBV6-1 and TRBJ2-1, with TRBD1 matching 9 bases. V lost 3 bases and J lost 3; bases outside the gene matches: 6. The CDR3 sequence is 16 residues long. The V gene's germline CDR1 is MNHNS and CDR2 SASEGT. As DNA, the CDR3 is TGTGCCAGCAGTGAGGAAGGACAGGGGAGCTACAATGAGCAGTTCTTC. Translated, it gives CASSEEGQGSYNEQFF.

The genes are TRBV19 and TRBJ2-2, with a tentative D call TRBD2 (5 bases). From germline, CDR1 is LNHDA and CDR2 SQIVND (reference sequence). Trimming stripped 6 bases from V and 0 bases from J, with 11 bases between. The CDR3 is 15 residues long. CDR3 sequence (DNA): TGTGCCAGTAGAACTCCGGGATCGAACACCGGGGAGCTGTTTTTT. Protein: CASRTPGSNTGELFF.

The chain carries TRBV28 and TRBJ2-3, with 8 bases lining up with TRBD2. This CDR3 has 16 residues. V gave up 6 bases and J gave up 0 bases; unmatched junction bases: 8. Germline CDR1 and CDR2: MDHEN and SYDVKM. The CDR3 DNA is TGTGCCAGCAGCGCACTAGCGGACCGTAGCACAGATACGCAGTATTTT. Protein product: CASSALADRSTDTQYF.

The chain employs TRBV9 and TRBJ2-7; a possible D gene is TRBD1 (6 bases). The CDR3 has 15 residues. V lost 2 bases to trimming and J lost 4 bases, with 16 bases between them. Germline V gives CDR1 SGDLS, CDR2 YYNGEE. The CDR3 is CASSVSGGLSYEQYF. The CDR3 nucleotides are TGTGCCAGCAGCGTCTCTGGGGGCCTCAGTTACGAGCAGTACTTC. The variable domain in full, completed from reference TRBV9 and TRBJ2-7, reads DSGVTQTPKHLITATGQRVTLRCSPRSGDLSVYWYQQSLDQGLQFLIQYYNGEERAKGNILERFSAQQFPDLHSELNLSSLELGDSALYFCASSVSGGLSYEQYFGPGTRLTVT.

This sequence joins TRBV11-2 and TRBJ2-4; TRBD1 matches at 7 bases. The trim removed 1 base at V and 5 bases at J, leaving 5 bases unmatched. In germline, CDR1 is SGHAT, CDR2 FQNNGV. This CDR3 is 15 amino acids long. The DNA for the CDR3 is TGTGCCAGCAGCTTAGTCAGGGGGAGCGAAAACATTCAGTACTTC. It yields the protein CASSLVRGSENIQYF.